The present TCR beta chain was sequenced within a study of long-term antiretroviral therapy in people with HIV. In this sample, this clone turned up once. The target antigen is unknown. Study-level points and caveats: Clones with expansion before ART led the repertoire at all time points.

The CDR3 runs to 15 residues. From germline, CDR1 is SGDLS and CDR2 YYNGEE. The V and J ends lost 4 bases and 5 bases, in that order; junction bases with no gene match: 7. With survey level as its setting, the immunoSEQ assay was v3.0. This table comes from immunoSEQ multiplex PCR, and its TCRdb copy is limited to in-frame clones, with some not included. The table records under 45,000 clones, roughly four fifths of them present only once. The sample in question was unsorted PBMCs, obtained 1 year after starting antiretroviral therapy. The sequence was obtained from a man younger than 30 with HIV. This chain links TRBV9 with TRBJ2-3, with 10 bases matching TRBD2. CDR3 loop: CASSPTSGTGDTQYF. In DNA, the CDR3 is TGTGCCAGCAGCCCTACTAGCGGGACGGGAGATACGCAGTATTTT.